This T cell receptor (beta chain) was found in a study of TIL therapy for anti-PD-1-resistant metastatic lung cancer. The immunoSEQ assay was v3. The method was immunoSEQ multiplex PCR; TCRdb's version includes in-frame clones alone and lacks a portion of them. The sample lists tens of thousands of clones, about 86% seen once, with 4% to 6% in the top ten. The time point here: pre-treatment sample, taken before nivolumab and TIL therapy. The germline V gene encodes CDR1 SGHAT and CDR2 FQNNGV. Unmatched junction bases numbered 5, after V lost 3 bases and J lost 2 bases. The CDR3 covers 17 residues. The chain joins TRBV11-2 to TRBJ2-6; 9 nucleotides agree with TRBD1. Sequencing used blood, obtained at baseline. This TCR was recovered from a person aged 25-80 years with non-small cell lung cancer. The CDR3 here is CASSFGQGFTGANVLTF. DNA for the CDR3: TGTGCCAGCAGCTTCGGACAGGGGTTCACTGGGGCCAACGTCCTGACTTTC.